This T cell receptor beta chain was sequenced in a study of blood T cell repertoires in COVID-19. Study information: The study drew acute and convalescent COVID-19 samples from the United States, Italy and Spain.

This clone was seen a handful of times. Data came from immunoSEQ multiplex PCR; TCRdb stores just in-frame clones and leaves some out. Of approximately 450,000 clones in the sample, 85% to 90% were seen once. This TCR was sampled from a man in his thirties or forties who had recovered from COVID-19. Sample: PBMCs or T cells enriched from blood (not recorded which).

The DNA for the CDR3 is TGCGCCAGCAGTCGGATTAGGACAGCTGAGGGGTCTAACTATGGCTACACCTTC. Its translation: CASSRIRTAEGSNYGYTF. This rearrangement joins TRBV23-1 to TRBJ1-2; a weak D match, TRBD1 (6 bases). TRBV23-1 is designated an ORF whose function remains uncertain. V dropped 4 bases and J dropped 0 bases, with 21 bases sitting between them. CDR3 length equals 18 residues.